This is a list of T cell receptor beta chains from one sample in a study of T cells in Graves' hyperthyroidism and ophthalmopathy. Each CDR3 protein gets one entry after TCRdb re-called the multiplex PCR reads with MiXCR. The data contain hundreds of thousands of distinct CDR3 sequences, roughly a fifth of them singletons. Sequencing was carried out using blood. The receptors come from a man aged 50 to 59 with Graves' ophthalmopathy. Both conserved end residues are part of each CDR3. Fields, in order: J gene, V gene, clone size, D gene, CDR3 protein, CDR3 DNA. A D gene is named only where the DNA matches it firmly. The size field is filled for only some rows; it gives once, few, many or a size class.

TRBJ2-2	TRBV19	few	-	CASSWFGSDTGELFF	TGTGCCAGTAGTTGGTTCGGGAGCGACACCGGGGAGCTGTTTTTT
TRBJ2-1	TRBV4-1	few	-	CASSQPTRGNEQFF	TGCGCCAGCAGCCAACCCACTAGAGGGAATGAGCAGTTCTTC
TRBJ2-7	TRBV6-1	-	-	CASKVPDGSYEQYF	TGTGCCAGCAAAGTCCCGGATGGCTCCTACGAGCAGTACTTC
TRBJ1-4	TRBV6-5	many	-	CASSYRGADEKLFF	TGTGCCAGCAGTTACAGGGGCGCGGATGAAAAACTGTTTTTT
TRBJ1-4	TRBV2	many	-	CASRTPAGGKLFF	TGTGCCAGCAGAACCCCGGCGGGAGGAAAACTGTTTTTT
TRBJ2-1	TRBV10-2	-	TRBD1	CASSETSGTGVNEQFF	TGCGCCAGCAGTGAAACTTCCGGGACAGGTGTCAATGAGCAGTTCTTC
TRBJ2-1	TRBV6-6	many	TRBD2	CASSYSSSGSYSYNEQFF	TGTGCCAGCAGTTACTCGTCGAGCGGGAGCTACTCCTACAATGAGCAGTTCTTC
TRBJ2-5	TRBV9	-	-	CASSGGQRAETQYF	TGTGCCAGCAGCGGGGGACAGCGGGCTGAGACCCAGTACTTC
TRBJ1-2	TRBV7-9	-	-	CASSLGVGEGNGYTF	TGTGCCAGCAGCTTAGGTGTTGGGGAGGGCAATGGCTACACCTTC
TRBJ1-6	TRBV10-2	few	-	CASSESQGSPLHF	TGCGCCAGCAGTGAGTCACAGGGATCACCCCTCCACTTT
TRBJ2-7	TRBV18	-	-	CASHRGTGVYEQYF	TGTGCCAGCCACCGCGGCACCGGGGTCTACGAGCAGTACTTC
TRBJ2-7	TRBV6-5	-	TRBD2	CASSYRSGRAHEQYF	TGTGCCAGCAGTTACCGGAGCGGGAGAGCCCACGAGCAGTACTTC
TRBJ2-1	TRBV3-1	-	TRBD1	CASSRAGQGINEQFF	TGTGCCAGCAGCCGGGCGGGACAGGGCATTAATGAGCAGTTCTTC
TRBJ2-7	TRBV7-9	-	TRBD2	CASSSVGRGVYEQYF	TGTGCCAGCAGCTCCGTCGGGCGGGGGGTTTACGAGCAGTACTTC
TRBJ1-5	TRBV6-6	few	-	CASSYWGAVNQPQHF	TGTGCCAGCAGTTACTGGGGGGCAGTCAATCAGCCCCAGCATTTT
TRBJ1-1	TRBV24-1	few	-	CATSREGSSTEAFF	TGTGCCACCAGTAGGGAGGGGAGTTCGACTGAAGCTTTCTTT
TRBJ2-5	TRBV12-3/TRBV12-4	many	TRBD1	CASSSQNDRGRETQYF	TGTGCCAGCAGTTCGCAAAACGACAGGGGAAGAGAGACCCAGTACTTC
TRBJ1-5	TRBV20-1	few	TRBD1	CSLRTGGHQPQHF	TGCAGTCTCCGGACAGGGGGGCATCAGCCCCAGCATTTT
TRBJ1-6	TRBV10-3	-	-	CAISPLTADNSPLHF	TGTGCCATCAGTCCATTGACTGCTGATAATTCACCCCTCCACTTT
TRBJ1-5	TRBV18	many	-	CASSRFNQPQHF	TGTGCCAGCTCACGCTTCAATCAGCCCCAGCATTTT
TRBJ1-4	TRBV18	-	-	CASSPTNEKLFF	TGTGCCAGCTCACCAACTAATGAAAAACTGTTTTTT
TRBJ2-7	TRBV4-1	few	-	CASRALEGNEQYF	TGCGCCAGCAGGGCTCTGGAGGGGAACGAGCAGTACTTC
TRBJ2-7	TRBV28	-	TRBD1	CASIRQGSDEQYF	TGTGCCAGCATCCGACAGGGGAGCGACGAGCAGTACTTC
TRBJ2-7	TRBV27	many	-	CATSPRQESSYEQYF	TGTGCCACCTCTCCCCGACAGGAGAGCTCCTACGAGCAGTACTTC
TRBJ2-1	TRBV11-2	many	TRBD2	CASSLVGTSGRNYNEQFF	TGTGCCAGCAGCTTAGTTGGGACTAGCGGGAGGAATTACAATGAGCAGTTCTTC
TRBJ1-1	TRBV6-1	many	TRBD1	CASSSPGTGGRGAFF	TGTGCCAGCAGTTCGCCCGGGACAGGGGGCAGAGGGGCTTTCTTT
TRBJ2-3	TRBV5-1	once	-	CASSSGTYSDTQYF	TGCGCCAGCAGCTCAGGGACGTATTCAGATACGCAGTATTTT
TRBJ2-3	TRBV4-1	-	-	CASSQTLAGPTDTQYF	TGCGCCAGCAGCCAGACCTTGGCAGGGCCGACAGATACGCAGTATTTT
TRBJ2-3	TRBV20-1	many	-	CSARGGAHSTDTQYF	TGCAGTGCTAGAGGGGGGGCCCATAGCACAGATACGCAGTATTTT
TRBJ2-7	TRBV6-2/TRBV6-3	few	TRBD1	CASSSYRGLSEGEQYF	TGTGCCAGCAGTTCCTACAGGGGTCTCTCCGAAGGCGAGCAGTACTTC
TRBJ2-1	TRBV2	many	-	CASSELPGSYNEQFF	TGTGCCAGCAGTGAACTTCCAGGTTCCTACAATGAGCAGTTCTTC
TRBJ2-7	TRBV2	many	TRBD2	CASSPTSGSTHEQYF	TGTGCCAGCAGTCCGACTAGCGGGAGTACCCACGAGCAGTACTTC
TRBJ2-5	TRBV24-1	-	-	CATSDRGTTRGETQYF	TGTGCCACCAGTGACCGAGGGACGACCCGCGGAGAGACCCAGTACTTC
TRBJ2-5	TRBV24-1	many	-	CATSDSPNTQYF	TGTGCCACCAGTGATTCCCCCAATACCCAGTACTTC
TRBJ1-5	TRBV28	-	-	CASTPDRHNQPQHF	TGTGCCAGCACCCCTGACAGACACAATCAGCCCCAGCATTTT
TRBJ1-5	TRBV3-1	-	TRBD1	CASSRTRGSGNQPQHF	TGTGCCAGCAGCCGCACCAGGGGGAGCGGCAATCAGCCCCAGCATTTT
TRBJ2-3	TRBV6-1	-	TRBD1	CASSGQAPADTQYF	TGTGCCAGCAGCGGACAGGCCCCCGCAGATACGCAGTATTTT
TRBJ2-3	TRBV28	many	-	CASSPTTQRRSTDTQYF	TGTGCCAGCAGCCCCACCACCCAGCGGCGAAGCACAGATACGCAGTATTTT
TRBJ2-7	TRBV20-1	many	TRBD2	CSARALTSGISYEQYF	TGCAGTGCTAGAGCCTTGACTAGCGGGATCTCCTACGAGCAGTACTTC
TRBJ2-6	TRBV6-2/TRBV6-3	-	-	CASRPDSPLGANVLTF	TGTGCCAGCAGACCGGACAGCCCCCTAGGGGCCAACGTCCTGACTTTC
TRBJ1-1	TRBV5-1	many	-	CASSFSGANTEAFF	TGCGCCAGCAGCTTCTCAGGGGCCAACACTGAAGCTTTCTTT
TRBJ2-6	TRBV7-9	few	TRBD1	CASSIWGQAGWGANVLTF	TGTGCCAGCAGCATATGGGGACAGGCCGGTTGGGGGGCCAACGTCCTGACTTTC
TRBJ2-7	TRBV7-6	-	TRBD2	CASSFATSGTYEQYF	TGTGCCAGCAGCTTCGCGACTAGCGGAACCTACGAGCAGTACTTC
TRBJ1-1	TRBV11-2	-	-	CASSSMGPNTEAFF	TGTGCCAGCAGCTCGATGGGGCCGAACACTGAAGCTTTCTTT
TRBJ2-7	TRBV9	many	-	CASSVALASDEQYF	TGTGCCAGCAGCGTAGCACTAGCATCCGACGAGCAGTACTTC
TRBJ2-2	TRBV7-9	-	TRBD1	CASSSKGAGGTGELFF	TGTGCCAGCAGCTCAAAAGGGGCAGGGGGCACCGGGGAGCTGTTTTTT
TRBJ2-1	TRBV7-2	-	-	CASSSPYNEQFF	TGTGCCAGCAGCTCCCCATACAATGAGCAGTTCTTC
TRBJ1-5	TRBV9	few	TRBD1	CASSGGTGPVNQPQHF	TGTGCCAGCAGCGGCGGGACAGGCCCCGTCAATCAGCCCCAGCATTTT
TRBJ1-1	TRBV5-1	many	-	CASSLESPNTEAFF	TGCGCCAGCAGCTTGGAATCGCCGAACACTGAAGCTTTCTTT
TRBJ2-1	TRBV20-1	many	-	CSARGRDAGSYNEQFF	TGCAGTGCTAGAGGTCGGGACGCCGGATCCTACAATGAGCAGTTCTTC
TRBJ2-2	TRBV12-3/TRBV12-4	many	-	CASNNPGHPTGELFF	TGTGCCAGCAATAACCCGGGACACCCAACCGGGGAGCTGTTTTTT
TRBJ2-5	TRBV2	few	-	CASMVTGGTQYF	TGTGCCAGCATGGTGACCGGGGGGACCCAGTACTTC
TRBJ1-6	TRBV20-1	-	-	CSGYGDYNSPLHF	TGCAGCGGCTACGGGGATTATAATTCACCCCTCCACTTT
TRBJ2-2	TRBV7-2	many	TRBD2	CASSLVTSGKGELFF	TGTGCCAGCAGCTTAGTCACTAGCGGGAAAGGGGAGCTGTTTTTT
TRBJ2-2	TRBV12-3/TRBV12-4	many	-	CASSAGLTSLGELFF	TGTGCCAGCAGCGCCGGACTAACCTCTCTCGGGGAGCTGTTTTTT